This T cell receptor (beta chain) was profiled in a study of blood T cell repertoires in COVID-19. About the study: The study drew acute and convalescent COVID-19 samples from the United States, Italy and Spain. PBMCs, B-cell-depleted T cells, or T cells were the source of the cDNA or gDNA that made up the material.

In the original analysis: Estimates of nucleated cell counts were drawn from the amplification of reference gene primers. This table comes from immunoSEQ multiplex PCR, and its TCRdb copy is limited to in-frame clones, with some not included. That table gives V, J and clone size, and the DNA gave D and trimming. The data show 150,000 to 200,000 clones, 75% to 90% seen once. Germline CDR1 is MDHEN and CDR2 is SYDVKM. Trimming stripped 9 bases from V and 12 bases from J, with 9 bases between. The CDR3 loop spans 9 amino acids. This clonotype was obtained from a man between 60 and 75 years old with acute or convalescent COVID-19. The chain couples TRBV28 to TRBJ1-5, with unresolved D. Material for sequencing was peripheral blood. CDR3 bases: TGTGCCAGTGGAGGGCACCAGCATTTT. This translates into CASGGHQHF.